This T cell receptor beta chain was observed in a study of regulatory and conventional T cells in RAG deficiency. Produced via immunoSEQ multiplex PCR; TCRdb's table is partial and in-frame only. The repertoire holds about 30,000 clones, with roughly 95% as singletons. Genomic DNA came from blood conventional CD4+ T cells gated CD25-low CD127-high. The same specimen was also included in a second study, on regulatory T cells. As that report states: The PCR used 52 TRBV and 13 TRBJ primers.

The sample consisted of CD25- CD4+ T cells sorted from blood. The TCR originated in a human donor in good health.

In DNA form, the CDR3 reads TGCGCCAGCAGCGCGGGACAGGGGTCTTCCTACAATGAGCAGTTCTTC. Amino acid sequence: CASSAGQGSSYNEQFF. This sequence joins TRBV5-1 and TRBJ2-1; 10 bases are shared with TRBD1. Trimming took 4 bases from V and 1 from J; bases not matched to a gene: 5. This CDR3 is 16 amino acids long. Germline V gives CDR1 SGHRS, CDR2 YFSETQ.